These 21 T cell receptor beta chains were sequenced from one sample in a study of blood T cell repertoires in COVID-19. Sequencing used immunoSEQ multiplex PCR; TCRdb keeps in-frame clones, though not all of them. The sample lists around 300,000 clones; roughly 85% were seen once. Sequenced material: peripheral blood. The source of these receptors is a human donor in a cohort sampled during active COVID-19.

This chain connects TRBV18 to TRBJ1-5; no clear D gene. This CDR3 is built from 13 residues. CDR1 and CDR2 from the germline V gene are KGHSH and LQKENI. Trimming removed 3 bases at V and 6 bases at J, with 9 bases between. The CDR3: CASSPQDPQPQHF. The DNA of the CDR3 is TGTGCCAGCTCACCGCAGGATCCTCAGCCCCAGCATTTT.

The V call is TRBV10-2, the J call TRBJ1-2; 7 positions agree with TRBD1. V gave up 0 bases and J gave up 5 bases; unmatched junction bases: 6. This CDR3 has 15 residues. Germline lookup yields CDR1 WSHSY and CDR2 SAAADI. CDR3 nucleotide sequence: TGCGCCAGCAGTGAGTCGCGGACAGGACGATATGGCTACACCTTC. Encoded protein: CASSESRTGRYGYTF.

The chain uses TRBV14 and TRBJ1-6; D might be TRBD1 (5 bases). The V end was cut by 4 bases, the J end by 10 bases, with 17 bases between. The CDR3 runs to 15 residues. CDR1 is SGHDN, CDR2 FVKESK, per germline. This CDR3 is CASSPTGTGDSPLHF. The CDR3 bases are TGTGCCAGCAGCCCAACCGGGACGGGGGACTCACCCCTCCACTTT.

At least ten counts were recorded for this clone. Here the CDR3 reads CASSDRLGRQYF. The CDR3 DNA reads TGTGCCAGCAGCGACAGACTAGGCCGGCAGTATTTT. V usage is TRBV7-9 and J usage is TRBJ2-3, with D perhaps matching TRBD2 (6 bases). Trimming stripped 5 bases from V and 11 bases from J, with 14 bases between. Germline V gene sequence: CDR1 SEHNR, CDR2 FQNEAQ (reference sequence). The CDR3 totals 12 residues.

CDR3 DNA: TGTGCCAGCAGTGAAAGTGTTCGAGACAGGGTGGTACCCCTAGCCAAAAACATTCAGTACTTC. Translating gives CASSESVRDRVVPLAKNIQYF. The chain links TRBV6-1 to TRBJ2-4; 7 positions agree with TRBD1. The CDR3 extends over 21 amino acids. CDR1 and CDR2 (germline): MNHNS, SASEGT. The ends lost 2 bases at V and 0 bases at J; junction bases unmatched: 19.

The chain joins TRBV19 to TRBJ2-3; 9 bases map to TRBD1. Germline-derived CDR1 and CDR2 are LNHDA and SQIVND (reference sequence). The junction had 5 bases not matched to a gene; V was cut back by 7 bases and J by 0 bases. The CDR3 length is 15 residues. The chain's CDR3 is CASKGDRASTDTQYF. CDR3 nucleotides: TGTGCCAGTAAGGGGGACAGGGCTAGCACAGATACGCAGTATTTT.

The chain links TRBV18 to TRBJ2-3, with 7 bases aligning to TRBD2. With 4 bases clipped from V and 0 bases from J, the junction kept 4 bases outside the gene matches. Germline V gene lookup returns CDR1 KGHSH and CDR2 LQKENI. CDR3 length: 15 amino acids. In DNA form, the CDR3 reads TGTGCCAGCTCACGACTAGCACCTAGCACAGATACGCAGTATTTT. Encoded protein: CASSRLAPSTDTQYF.

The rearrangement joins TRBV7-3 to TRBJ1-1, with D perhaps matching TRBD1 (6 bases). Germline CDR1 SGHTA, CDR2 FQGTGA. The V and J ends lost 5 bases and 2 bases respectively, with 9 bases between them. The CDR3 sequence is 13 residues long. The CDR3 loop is CASSEDSNTEAFF. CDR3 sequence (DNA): TGTGCCAGCAGCGAGGACAGTAACACTGAAGCTTTCTTT.

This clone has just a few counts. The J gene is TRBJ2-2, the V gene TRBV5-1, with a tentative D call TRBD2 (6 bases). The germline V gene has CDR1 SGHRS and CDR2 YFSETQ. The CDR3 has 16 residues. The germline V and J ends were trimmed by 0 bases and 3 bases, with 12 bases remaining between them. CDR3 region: CASSLVASVDTGELFF. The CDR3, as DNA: TGCGCCAGCAGCTTGGTTGCTAGCGTGGACACCGGGGAGCTGTTTTTT.

CDR3 amino acids: CAWSEGVEAFF. Written as DNA, the CDR3 is TGTGCCTGGAGTGAGGGAGTTGAAGCTTTCTTT. The chain employs TRBV30 and TRBJ1-1; D gene unclear. This CDR3 is built from 11 residues. V lost 1 base to trimming and J lost 7 bases, with 7 bases between them. Per germline, CDR1 GTSNPN and CDR2 SVGIG (reference sequence).

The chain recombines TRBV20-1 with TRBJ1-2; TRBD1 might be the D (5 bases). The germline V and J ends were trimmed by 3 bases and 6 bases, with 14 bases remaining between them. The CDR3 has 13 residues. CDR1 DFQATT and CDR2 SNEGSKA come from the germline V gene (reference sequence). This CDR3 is CSASFAGKHGYTF. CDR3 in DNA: TGCAGTGCTAGTTTCGCAGGGAAACATGGCTACACCTTC.

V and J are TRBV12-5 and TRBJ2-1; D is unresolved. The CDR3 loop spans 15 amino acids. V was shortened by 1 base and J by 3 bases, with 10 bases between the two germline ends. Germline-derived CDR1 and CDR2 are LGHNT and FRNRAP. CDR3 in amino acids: CASGLGHTDYNEQFF. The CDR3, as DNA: TGTGCTAGTGGTTTGGGGCACACAGACTACAATGAGCAGTTCTTC. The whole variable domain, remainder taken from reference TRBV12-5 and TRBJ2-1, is DARVTQTPRHKVTEMGQEVTMRCQPILGHNTVFWYRQTMMQGLELLAYFRNRAPLDDSGMPKDRFSAEMPDATLATLKIQPSEPRDSAVYFCASGLGHTDYNEQFFGPGTRLTVL.

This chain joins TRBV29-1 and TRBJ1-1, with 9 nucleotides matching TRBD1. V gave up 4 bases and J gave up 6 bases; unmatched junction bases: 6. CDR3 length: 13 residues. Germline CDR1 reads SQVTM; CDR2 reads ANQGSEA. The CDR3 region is CSVAGQGLSEAFF. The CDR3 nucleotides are TGCAGCGTTGCGGGACAGGGTCTGTCTGAAGCTTTCTTT.

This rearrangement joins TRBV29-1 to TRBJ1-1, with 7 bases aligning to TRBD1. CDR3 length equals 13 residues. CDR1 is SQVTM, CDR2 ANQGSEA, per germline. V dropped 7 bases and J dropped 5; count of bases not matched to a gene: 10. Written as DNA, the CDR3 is TGCAGCGCCAAACCAGGGGGAAGGACTGAAGCTTTCTTT. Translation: CSAKPGGRTEAFF.

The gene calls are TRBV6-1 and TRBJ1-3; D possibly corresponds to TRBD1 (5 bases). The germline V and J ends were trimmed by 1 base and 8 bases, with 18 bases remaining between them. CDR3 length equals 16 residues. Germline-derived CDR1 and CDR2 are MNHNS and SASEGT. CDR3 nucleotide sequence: TGTGCCAGCAGTGAAGTAGGATGGCCCTCGGGGGACACCATATATTTT. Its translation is CASSEVGWPSGDTIYF.

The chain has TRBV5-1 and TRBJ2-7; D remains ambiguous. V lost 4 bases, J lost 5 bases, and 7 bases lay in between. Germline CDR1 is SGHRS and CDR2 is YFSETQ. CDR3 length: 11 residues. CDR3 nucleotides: TGCGCCAGCAGCGGCTCGCACGAGCAGTACTTC. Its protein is CASSGSHEQYF.

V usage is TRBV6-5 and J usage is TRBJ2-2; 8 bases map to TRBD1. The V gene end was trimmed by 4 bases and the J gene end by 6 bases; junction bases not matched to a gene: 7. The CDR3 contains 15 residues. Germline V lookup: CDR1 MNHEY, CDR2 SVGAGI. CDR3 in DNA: TGTGCCAGCAGTTTTGGGACAGGACCCGCCGGGGAGCTGTTTTTT. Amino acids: CASSFGTGPAGELFF.

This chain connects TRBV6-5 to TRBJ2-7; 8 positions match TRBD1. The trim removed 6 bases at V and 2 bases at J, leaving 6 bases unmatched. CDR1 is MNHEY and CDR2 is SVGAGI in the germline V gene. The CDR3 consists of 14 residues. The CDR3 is CASSLQGATYEQYF. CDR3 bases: TGTGCCAGCAGCCTTCAGGGGGCGACCTACGAGCAGTACTTC.

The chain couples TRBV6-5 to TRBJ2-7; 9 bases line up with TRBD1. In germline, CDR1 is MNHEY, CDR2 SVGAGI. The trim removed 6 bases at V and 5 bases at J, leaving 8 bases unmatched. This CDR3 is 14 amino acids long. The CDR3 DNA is TGTGCCAGCAGGTCCCCGGGACAGGGCCACGAGCAGTACTTC. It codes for CASRSPGQGHEQYF.

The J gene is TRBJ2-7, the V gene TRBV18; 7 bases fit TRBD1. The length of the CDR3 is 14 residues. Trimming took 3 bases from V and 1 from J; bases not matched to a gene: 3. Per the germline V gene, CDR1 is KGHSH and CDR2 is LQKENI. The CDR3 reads CASSPRDSSYEQYF. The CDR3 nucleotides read TGTGCCAGCTCACCCCGGGACAGTTCCTACGAGCAGTACTTC.

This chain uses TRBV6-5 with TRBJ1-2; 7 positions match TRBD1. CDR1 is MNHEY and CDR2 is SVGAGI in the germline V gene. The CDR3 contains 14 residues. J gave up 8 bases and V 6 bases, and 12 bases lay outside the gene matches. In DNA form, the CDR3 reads TGTGCCAGCAGATTCGCAGGGGGGCTTCAAGGCTACACCTTC. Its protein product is CASRFAGGLQGYTF.